Shown below are 3 T cell receptor beta chains from a single sample sequenced in a study of identical twins. TCRdb re-analysed the 5' RACE reads in MiXCR, keeping a single row per CDR3 protein. Of about 690,000 distinct CDR3 sequences listed, 21% are singletons. These same data were also listed under a study on T cells expressing NK-cell markers.

The sequenced material came from PBMCs. The source of these receptors is a young woman in good health.

This clonotype was recorded a few times. This rearrangement joins TRBV7-6 to TRBJ1-3; D not resolved. The CDR3 consists of 16 residues. V was cut by 2 bases and J by 8 bases, with 19 bases left in between. CDR1 is SGHVS, CDR2 FNYEAQ, per germline. CDR3 sequence: CASSLSVGLAGDTIYF. The DNA for the CDR3 is TGTGCCAGCAGCTTAAGCGTCGGCCTCGCCGGGGACACCATATATTTT.

Ten or more counts support this clonotype. The chain recombines TRBV5-1 with TRBJ2-3; D might be TRBD2 (7 bases). This CDR3 is 16 amino acids long. Germline assignment: CDR1 SGHRS and CDR2 YFSETQ. Trimming pared 4 bases from V and 5 bases from J, leaving 20 bases between. CDR3 loop: CASSLLGGGVVDTQYF. The CDR3 DNA sequence: TGCGCCAGCAGCCTCCTAGGCGGGGGCGTCGTAGATACGCAGTATTTT. The entire variable domain, with the rest obtained from reference TRBV5-1 and TRBJ2-3, is as follows: KAGVTQTPRYLIKTRGQQVTLSCSPISGHRSVSWYQQTPGQGLQFLFEYFSETQRNKGNFPGRFSGRQFSNSRSEMNVSTLELGDSALYLCASSLLGGGVVDTQYFGPGTRLTVL.

This clonotype was seen more than once but under ten times. V gene TRBV9 combines with J gene TRBJ1-2; D unresolved. Germline V gene lookup returns CDR1 SGDLS and CDR2 YYNGEE. The CDR3 extends over 12 amino acids. V lost 4 bases to trimming and J lost 7 bases, with 11 bases between them. This CDR3 reads CASSSAAGGYTF. CDR3 DNA: TGTGCCAGCAGCTCGGCCGCCGGTGGCTACACCTTC.